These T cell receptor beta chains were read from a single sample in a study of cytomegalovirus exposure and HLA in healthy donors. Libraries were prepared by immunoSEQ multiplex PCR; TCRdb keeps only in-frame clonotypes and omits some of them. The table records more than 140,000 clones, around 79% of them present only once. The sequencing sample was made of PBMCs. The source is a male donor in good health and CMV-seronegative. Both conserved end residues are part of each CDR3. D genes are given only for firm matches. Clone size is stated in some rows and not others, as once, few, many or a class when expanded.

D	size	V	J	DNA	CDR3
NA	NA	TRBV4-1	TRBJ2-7	TGCGCCAGCAGCCACGGCCAGGCTTCCTACGAGCAGTACTTC	CASSHGQASYEQYF
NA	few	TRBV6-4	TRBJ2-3	TGTGCCAGCAGTGACGGGACTGGGGGCACAGATACGCAGTATTTT	CASSDGTGGTDTQYF
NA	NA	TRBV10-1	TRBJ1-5	TGCGCCAGCAGTGCTTACACTAGCTCCGACAGTATCAATCAGCCCCAGCATTTT	CASSAYTSSDSINQPQHF
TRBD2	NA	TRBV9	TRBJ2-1	TGTGCCAGCAGCGTAGTTTCTAGCGGGAGGGCCATCAATGAGCAGTTCTTC	CASSVVSSGRAINEQFF
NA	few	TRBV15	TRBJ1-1	TGTGCCACCAGCGTAGGAGGGGTTGGGAACACTGAAGCTTCCTTT	CATSVGGVGNTEASF
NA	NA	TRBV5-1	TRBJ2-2	TGCGCCAGCAGCTCTAAAGAGGGGGCCGGGGAGCTGTTTTTT	CASSSKEGAGELFF
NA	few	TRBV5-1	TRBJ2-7	TGCGCCAGCAGCTTTGGAACACTCCCAGGAGGGACCCAATACGAGCAGTACTTC	CASSFGTLPGGTQYEQYF
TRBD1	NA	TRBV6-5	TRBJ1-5	TGTGCCAGCACTCCACAGGGGGCAGGTCAGCCCCAGCATTTT	CASTPQGAGQPQHF
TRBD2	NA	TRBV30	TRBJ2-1	TGTGCCTGGGGTAGCGGGAGCTACTCCTACAATGAGCAGTTCTTC	CAWGSGSYSYNEQFF
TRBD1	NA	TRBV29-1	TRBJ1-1	TGCAGCGTTGAAGTACACAGGGGGCAAGGCACTGAAGCTTTCTTT	CSVEVHRGQGTEAFF
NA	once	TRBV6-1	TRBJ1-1	TGTGCCAGCAGTTTGGACACGAACACTGAAGCTTTCTTT	CASSLDTNTEAFF
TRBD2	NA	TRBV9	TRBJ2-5	TGTGCCAGCAGCCCTCGGGGGGCTAGCGGGGCGGGGTACCAAGAGACCCAGTACTTC	CASSPRGASGAGYQETQYF
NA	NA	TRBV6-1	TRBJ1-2	TGTGCCAGCAGTGATTACAGGGACATGGGCTACACCTTC	CASSDYRDMGYTF
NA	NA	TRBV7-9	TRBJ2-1	TGTGCCAGCACCCTTATCGGGGCCTACAATGAGCAGTTCTTC	CASTLIGAYNEQFF
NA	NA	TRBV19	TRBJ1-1	TGTGCCAGTAGCCAGGGTTCCCTCGGGAACACTGAAGCTTTCTTT	CASSQGSLGNTEAFF
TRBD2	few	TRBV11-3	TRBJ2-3	TGTGCCAGCAGCCAGACTAGCGGGGCAGATACGCAGTATTTT	CASSQTSGADTQYF
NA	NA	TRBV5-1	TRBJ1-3	TGCGCCAGCTGGGGGGGAGACACCATATATTTT	CASWGGDTIYF
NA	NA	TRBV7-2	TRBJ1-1	TGTGCCAGCAGCTTAGTTCAGGGTTACACTGAAGCTTTCTTT	CASSLVQGYTEAFF